These 27 T cell receptor beta chains came from one sample sequenced in a study of T cell changes during pregnancy in multiple sclerosis (dated by TCRdb to between 2018 and 2021). The library was prepared using the immunoSEQ multiplex PCR assay. TCRdb took this table from immuneACCESS and kept in-frame rearrangements with V and J called. Such tables lack part of the clones; where checked against another copy, unresolved V genes explain under half of the gap, and the rest is unexplained. In this sample the table shows about 93,000 clones, roughly 92% of which occur a single time. Jointly, the top ten make up 2% to 2.5% of the sample. This specimen consisted of peripheral blood, obtained after pregnancy. All receptors come from a female donor with multiple sclerosis, enrolled in a pregnancy study.

The rearrangement uses TRBV13 and TRBJ1-1; 9 bases agree with TRBD1. V shed 5 bases and J 3 bases; nucleotides not matched to a gene: 7. Germline V CDR1 and CDR2: PRHDT, FYEKMQ (reference sequence). The CDR3 is made up of 15 amino acids. The CDR3 DNA sequence: TGTGCCAGCAGCATAACAGGGGGCTTTGACACTGAAGCTTTCTTT. This codes for CASSITGGFDTEAFF.

This chain joins TRBV5-1 and TRBJ2-5, with 7 bases that match TRBD1. Germline V lookup: CDR1 SGHRS, CDR2 YFSETQ. V lost 4 bases to trimming and J lost 4 bases; unmatched junction nucleotides: 13. This CDR3 comprises 16 residues. The CDR3 spells CASSVAPTGPGETQYF. The CDR3 nucleotides are TGCGCCAGCAGCGTTGCTCCGACAGGGCCGGGAGAGACCCAGTACTTC.

This clone was observed a handful of times. V and J are TRBV10-3 and TRBJ1-1, with D maybe TRBD1 (6 bases). The germline gives CDR1 ENHRY, CDR2 SYGVKD. Trimming cost V 6 bases and J 2 bases, with 10 bases left between them. This CDR3 comprises 13 residues. Here the CDR3 reads CAISPQGNTEAFF. DNA of the CDR3: TGTGCCATCAGCCCACAGGGAAACACTGAAGCTTTCTTT.

There are a few counts of this clone. The chain recombines TRBV6-5 with TRBJ2-2, with 8 bases matching TRBD1. J lost 3 bases, V lost 6 bases, and 0 bases had no gene match. CDR3 length: 13 residues. The V gene's germline CDR1 is MNHEY and CDR2 SVGAGI. The CDR3 DNA is TGTGCCAGCAGGACAGGGGACACCGGGGAGCTGTTTTTT. Amino acid sequence: CASRTGDTGELFF.

The rearrangement uses TRBV18 and TRBJ1-5, with D possibly matching TRBD1 (6 bases). CDR3 length equals 15 residues. V lost 5 bases to trimming and J lost 2 bases, with 13 bases between them. CDR1 is KGHSH and CDR2 is LQKENI in the germline V gene. The CDR3 loop reads CASSARGGGNQPQHF. CDR3 nucleotide sequence: TGTGCCAGCTCAGCAAGGGGGGGAGGCAATCAGCCCCAGCATTTT.

This chain connects TRBV6-5 to TRBJ2-7, with TRBD1 matching 10 bases. CDR3 length: 15 amino acids. Losses at the gene ends were 2 bases for V and 4 bases for J; bases not matched to a gene: 5. Germline V gene data show CDR1 as MNHEY and CDR2 as SVGAGI. The CDR3: CASSYAGTGEYEQYF. In DNA, the CDR3 is TGTGCCAGCAGTTACGCTGGGACAGGGGAATACGAGCAGTACTTC.

A single count supports this clone. This rearrangement joins TRBV4-2 to TRBJ1-6; a possible D gene is TRBD1 (5 bases). V dropped 2 bases and J dropped 3 bases, with 20 bases sitting between them. The CDR3 contains 19 residues. The germline V gene encodes CDR1 LGHNA and CDR2 YNFKEQ. CDR3 sequence (DNA): TGTGCCAGCAGCCAACAACACTCTATCACGGGGGTCTATAATTCACCCCTCCACTTT. This gives the protein CASSQQHSITGVYNSPLHF.

The chain employs TRBV20-1 and TRBJ2-1; D gene unclear. V gave up 6 bases and J gave up 3 bases, with 6 bases separating them. The CDR3 runs to 11 residues. CDR1 and CDR2 (germline): DFQATT, SNEGSKA (reference sequence). Here the CDR3 reads CSARSYNEQFF. The DNA for the CDR3 is TGCAGTGCCCGGAGCTACAATGAGCAGTTCTTC.

The chain joins TRBV27 to TRBJ1-2; D unresolved. The V end was cut by 6 bases, the J end by 1 base, with 9 bases between. The length of the CDR3 is 13 residues. Germline V lookup: CDR1 MNHEY, CDR2 SMNVEV (reference sequence). CDR3 DNA: TGTGCCAGCAGGCCTCGGGGTAACTATGGCTACACCTTC. Translating gives CASRPRGNYGYTF.

Comments on this clone: One end of the junction varies from germline; a read error may be responsible. The chain is built from TRBV7-9 and TRBJ1-1; D is ambiguous. The CDR3 has 11 amino acids. In germline, CDR1 is SEHNR, CDR2 FQNEAQ (reference sequence). The CDR3 region is CASNSNAEAFF. CDR3 in DNA: TGTGCCAGCAACTCGAACGCTGAAGCTTTCTTT.

CDR3 in DNA: TGTGCCAGCAGTTCCCGGGACATCCCCAATGAGCAGTTCTTC. This sequence encodes CASSSRDIPNEQFF. The chain uses TRBV27 and TRBJ2-1; perhaps TRBD1 as D (6 bases). The CDR3 extends over 14 amino acids. Trimming took off 4 bases at V and 6 bases at J, with 13 bases between the two ends. Germline V gene data show CDR1 as MNHEY and CDR2 as SMNVEV (reference sequence).

The chain links TRBV25-1 to TRBJ1-1, with 7 bases fitting TRBD1. There are 14 residues in the CDR3. The trim removed 3 bases at V and 4 bases at J, leaving 5 bases unmatched. The germline V gene encodes CDR1 MGHDK and CDR2 SYGVNS. CDR3 sequence reads: CASSDPGTATEAFF. The CDR3 region has the DNA TGTGCCAGCAGTGACCCCGGGACAGCCACTGAAGCTTTCTTT.

The rearrangement uses TRBV6-6 and TRBJ1-2; D remains ambiguous. This CDR3 is 16 amino acids long. CDR1 and CDR2 (germline): MNHNY, SVGAGI (reference sequence). The ends were cut back, 7 bases at V and 6 bases at J, with 24 bases in the middle. CDR3 amino acids: CASTPGYVEGANGYTF. The CDR3 bases are TGTGCCAGCACCCCCGGTTACGTGGAGGGTGCTAATGGCTACACCTTC.

The chain employs TRBV6-5 and TRBJ2-2; 7 bases match TRBD1. The CDR3 is made up of 13 amino acids. Germline V lookup: CDR1 MNHEY, CDR2 SVGAGI. J lost 7 bases, V lost 6 bases, and 5 bases had no gene match. The CDR3 region has the DNA TGTGCCAGCAGCGACAGGGCTATCGGGGAGCTGTTTTTT. Protein: CASSDRAIGELFF.

The rearrangement links TRBV19 to TRBJ1-2; D ambiguous. V lost 8 bases, J lost 6 bases, and 16 bases lay in between. There are 13 residues in the CDR3. Germline V gives CDR1 LNHDA, CDR2 SQIVND (reference sequence). The CDR3 loop reads CASANGNTDGYTF. The CDR3 bases are TGTGCCAGTGCTAACGGGAACACTGATGGCTACACCTTC.

V is TRBV9 and J is TRBJ2-1; 13 bases match TRBD2. The J segment lost 4 bases and the V segment lost 3 bases, leaving 7 bases of the junction unmatched. Germline V gene data show CDR1 as SGDLS and CDR2 as YYNGEE. CDR3 length: 17 amino acids. CDR3 amino acids: CASSGGLAGPTYNEQFF. In nucleotides, the CDR3 is TGTGCCAGCAGCGGGGGACTAGCGGGACCCACATACAATGAGCAGTTCTTC.

Comments on this clone: Different DNA sequences within this sample yield the same CDR3. This chain joins TRBV4-3 and TRBJ2-6, with no clear D. CDR3 size: 13 residues. Trimming cost V 1 base and J 9 bases, with 7 bases left between them. Germline V gene lookup returns CDR1 LGHNA and CDR2 YSLEER. The CDR3 here is CASSQGGGNVLTF. CDR3 coding DNA: TGCGCCAGCAGCCAAGGCGGTGGCAACGTCCTGACTTTC.

The rearrangement joins TRBV6-5 to TRBJ1-2; 10 nucleotides agree with TRBD1. Per the germline V gene, CDR1 is MNHEY and CDR2 is SVGAGI. This CDR3 spans 14 amino acids. The V segment lost 7 bases and the J segment 6 bases; nucleotides outside the gene matches: 8. This CDR3 reads CASTQTGGGDGYTF. CDR3 coding DNA: TGTGCCAGCACCCAGACAGGGGGCGGCGATGGCTACACCTTC.

The chain combines TRBV6-5 with TRBJ2-5, with 8 bases lining up with TRBD1. This CDR3 has 15 amino acids. Germline CDR1 reads MNHEY; CDR2 reads SVGAGI. Losses at the gene ends were 6 bases for V and 12 bases for J; bases not matched to a gene: 18. The CDR3 spells CASRGMDRAAGGEYF. In DNA, the CDR3 is TGTGCCAGCAGGGGGATGGACAGGGCGGCCGGGGGAGAGTACTTC.

The chain carries TRBV7-6 and TRBJ2-7; 9 bases align to TRBD1. The V gene end was trimmed by 5 bases and the J gene end by 5 bases; junction bases not matched to a gene: 10. The CDR3 length is 15 residues. From germline, CDR1 is SGHVS and CDR2 FNYEAQ. The CDR3 loop reads CASSELRDRVHEQYF. The CDR3 nucleotides read TGTGCCAGCAGCGAACTACGGGACAGGGTGCACGAGCAGTACTTC.

V gene TRBV6-1 combines with J gene TRBJ2-3; D possibly corresponds to TRBD2 (6 bases). The CDR3 covers 14 residues. V was clipped by 11 bases and J by 4 bases, with 19 bases between them. Germline V gives CDR1 MNHNS, CDR2 SASEGT. CDR3 sequence reads: CAADSPGEADTQYF. CDR3 coding DNA: TGTGCCGCGGATAGCCCGGGAGAAGCAGATACGCAGTATTTT.

The rearrangement uses TRBV7-9 and TRBJ1-5; no clear D gene. Looked up from germline, CDR1 is SEHNR and CDR2 is FQNEAQ (reference sequence). The CDR3 contains 14 residues. Deletions cut 4 bases from V and 0 bases from J, with 7 bases between. The CDR3 sequence is CASSYTDSNQPQHF. The CDR3 nucleotides read TGTGCCAGCAGCTACACAGATAGCAATCAGCCCCAGCATTTT.

The chain recombines TRBV6-5 with TRBJ2-3; the D is unclear. The germline CDR1 and CDR2 sequences are MNHEY and SVGAGI. V was clipped by 6 bases and J by 0 bases, with 4 bases between them. The CDR3 totals 12 residues. The CDR3 region is CASRESTDTQYF. The CDR3 DNA reads TGTGCCAGCAGGGAGAGCACAGATACGCAGTATTTT.

The chain carries TRBV10-1 and TRBJ2-6; no firm D call. The CDR3 has 16 residues. Germline CDR1 is WNHNN and CDR2 is SYGVQD (reference sequence). V gave up 8 bases and J gave up 0 bases, with 14 bases separating them. The CDR3 coding sequence is TGCGCCAGCCAAGGCCCAGGTCACTCTGGGGCCAACGTCCTGACTTTC. Encoded protein: CASQGPGHSGANVLTF.

The chain joins TRBV29-1 to TRBJ2-1, with TRBD2 identical over 13 bases. There are 14 residues in the CDR3. V dropped 7 bases and J dropped 4; count of bases not matched to a gene: 4. Germline loops: CDR1 SQVTM, CDR2 ANQGSEA. CDR3 sequence reads: CSGLAGGTYNEQFF. Here the CDR3 DNA reads TGCAGCGGACTAGCGGGAGGCACTTACAATGAGCAGTTCTTC.

This clone was detected only once. The rearrangement joins TRBV9 to TRBJ2-1; D is perhaps TRBD1 (6 bases). The V and J ends lost 0 bases and 6 bases respectively, with 7 bases between them. CDR3 size: 13 residues. Germline V gives CDR1 SGDLS, CDR2 YYNGEE. CDR3 residues: CASSVAGVNEQFF. DNA of the CDR3: TGTGCCAGCAGCGTAGCAGGGGTCAATGAGCAGTTCTTC.

The V gene is TRBV30, the J gene TRBJ1-1, with 8 nucleotides matching TRBD1. The CDR3 spans 15 residues. Germline trimming cut 0 bases from V and 4 bases from J; bases unmatched to any gene: 7. Germline assignment: CDR1 GTSNPN and CDR2 SVGIG (reference sequence). The CDR3 DNA is TGTGCCTGGAGTGTACTAACAGGGGGTTTCACTGAAGCTTTCTTT. Residues: CAWSVLTGGFTEAFF. Complete variable domain (other parts from reference TRBV30 and TRBJ1-1): SQTIHQWPATLVQPVGSPLSLECTVEGTSNPNLYWYRQAAGRGLQLLFYSVGIGQISSEVPQNLSASRPQDRQFILSSKKLLLSDSGFYLCAWSVLTGGFTEAFFGQGTRLTVV.